The source of this TCR beta chain is a study of cytomegalovirus exposure and HLA in healthy donors. Primers included in the PCR were 60 Vbeta and 13 Jbeta primers. Produced via immunoSEQ multiplex PCR; TCRdb's table is partial and in-frame only. The table lists around 150,000 clones, approximately 80% of them singletons. Whole-study findings and limits: Later, an analysis showed that TCR beta chains associated with HLA were more clonally expanded than others that were equally common. When analyzed later, a missense DCLRE1C variant was found to be linked to TCR beta V- and J-gene trimming.

The CDR3 totals 16 residues. Germline V gene data show CDR1 as SGHRS and CDR2 as YFSETQ. Trimming removed 4 bases from V and 2 bases from J; junction bases left unmatched: 10. As for this clone: What it binds is not known.

The donors were healthy bone marrow donors. This sequence was found in a young man in good health and CMV-seronegative. The rearrangement joins TRBV5-1 to TRBJ2-3, with 7 nucleotides matching TRBD2. Input material: PBMCs. This CDR3 is CASSKSSGTITDTQYF. The DNA of the CDR3 is TGCGCCAGCAGCAAATCCAGCGGGACCATCACAGATACGCAGTATTTT.